This T cell receptor beta chain was identified in a study of cytomegalovirus exposure and HLA in healthy donors. Germline V gene data show CDR1 as MNHEY and CDR2 as SVGAGI. The CDR3 totals 15 residues. The V and J ends lost 6 bases and 2 bases respectively, with 17 bases between them. The donors were part of the 120-subject validation cohort, which stood apart from the roughly 680-subject first cohort. Some clones are missing from TCRdb's copy, which holds only in-frame ones; the method was immunoSEQ multiplex PCR. The sample contains under 200,000 clones, roughly 89% of which appear only once. The specimen sequenced was PBMCs. The genes are TRBV6-5 and TRBJ2-7, with TRBD1 as a possible D gene (6 bases). The TCR sequence derives from a man aged 18 to 35 in good health and CMV-seropositive. The CDR3 protein is CASSPETGLTYEQYF. The CDR3 coding sequence is TGTGCCAGCAGCCCTGAGACAGGCTTGACCTACGAGCAGTACTTC.